This T cell receptor beta chain stems from a study of vaccination and CD4 T cells after COVID-19. Study-wide background: Nasal swab PCR showed SARS-CoV-2 in convalescent patients, roughly nine with mild and one with severe disease. Study-wide results and limits: Spike mono-reactivity held for 304 of 307 vaccine-specific clones in convalescent patients.

Cultured CD4+ T-cell DNA underwent Oncomine TCR Beta short-read sequencing. A single record per CDR3 protein comes from TCRdb applying MiXCR to the PCR reads. The sample holds 15,000 to 20,000 distinct CDR3 sequences, more than 40% seen once. Germline assignment: CDR1 SNHLY and CDR2 FYNNEI. The CDR3 covers 14 residues. Unmatched junction bases numbered 7, after V lost 6 bases and J lost 5 bases. This clonotype has a handful of counts. Antigen: not known. The treatment denotes: roughly ten-day PBMC culture with coronavirus spike peptide pools or control peptides (ViraFEST assay). The origin of this receptor is a human donor who had recovered from COVID-19. The rearrangement uses TRBV2 and TRBJ2-7; 10 positions match TRBD2. The specimen comprised CD4+ T cells from blood, cultured in vitro, sampled before SARS-CoV-2 vaccination. CDR3 protein: CASSEREGLHEQYF. The DNA for the CDR3 is TGTGCCAGCAGCGAGCGGGAGGGCCTCCACGAGCAGTACTTC.